These T cell receptor beta chains were read from a single sample in a study of multiple sclerosis patients with progressive multifocal leukoencephalopathy. Assay used: immunoSEQ multiplex PCR; TCRdb lists only in-frame clones, some missing. Among about 31,000 clones listed, approximately 88% were seen once. The material was PBMCs, obtained from a patient treated with natalizumab. The source is a woman aged 40 to 50 with progressive multifocal leukoencephalopathy. Both conserved end residues are trimmed from each CDR3.

>TRBV6-5
ASSYGQAKSNQPQH
>TRBV2
ASSADSNSNQPQH
>TRBV6-5
ASSKLTGGQF
>TRBV7-2
ASSLLYEQY
>TRBV19
ASSSDATNEKLF
>TRBV28
ASSRTAGDEQY
>TRBV4-2
ASSQEDSHSSEAF
>TRBV28
ASRSGTLYEQY
>TRBV30
AWRRGRVTTGANVLT
>TRBV7-6
ASSLDEGQPQH
>TRBV7-9
ASSLQGNYGYT
>TRBV9
ASSSPPGTLQEYEQY
>TRBV5-1
ASSLGPGGSYGYT
>TRBV5-6
ASSPGTGAYEQY
>TRBV7-2
ASSPEGLAPLYEQY
>TRBV4-3
ASSQDWGRGNSPLH
>TRBV6-1
ASSLQGRVNQPQH
>TRBV30
AWSVGLGSNQPQH
>TRBV6-6
ASSYSRTGGEQY
>TRBV2
ASGNLGANIEAF
>TRBV28
ASSLRGRAPDTQY
>TRBV10-1
ASSNRFRDTSSSYNSPLH
>TRBV2
ASSGQETQY
>TRBV7-2
ASSSGLAGARNNEQF
>TRBV7-2
ASSLAVRTTGTEAF
>TRBV7-6
ASSNALRGHLNEKLF
>TRBV7-6
ASSPQGSLYEQY
>TRBV4-3
ASSQGSSSGNTIY
>TRBV7-6
ASSFGQDSIQY
>TRBV6-5
ASSYSRNQPQH
>TRBV6-5
ASSLGAKNIQY
>TRBV6-5
ASSYGIGGSYEQY
>TRBV27
ASSPTSGGNNEQF
>TRBV5-4
ASSLGSSGETDTQY
>TRBV5-1
ASSPPGTTYEQY
>TRBV6-1
ASSERRAF
>TRBV11-2
ASSSYRGTEAF
>TRBV19
ASSSTSGHTTDTQY
>TRBV5-6
ASSLKTGTVIYGYT
>TRBV7-9
ASSGLGQKKLTNTGELF
>TRBV7-2
ASSENEVQPQH
>TRBV2
ASSELENTEAF
>TRBV19
ASSAWDRGRGGYT
>TRBV5-3
ARSKNRENSYNEQF
>TRBV27
ASRETGYSNQPQH